A single sample is the source of the 30 T cell receptor beta chains below, sequenced in a study of human T cells and chemical hapten exposure. Using its own MiXCR run on the RACE reads, TCRdb lists one record per CDR3 protein. The sample lists approximately 74,000 distinct CDR3 sequences; around a third were seen once. Regarding time point: patch test 1, 2 weeks after DPC sensitization. Treatment reported: therapeutic diphenylcyclopropenone sensitization with weekly scalp DPC. Here the sequenced sample was whole blood, taken in connection with sensitization to the hapten diphenylcyclopropenone (DPC). The receptors stem from a man aged 35 to 55 with alopecia areata. Some clones in this sample may be carry-over from other donors' samples.

The rearrangement uses TRBV2 and TRBJ2-3, with no clear D. There are 13 residues in the CDR3. Germline CDR1 and CDR2: SNHLY and FYNNEI. V lost 8 bases and J 2 bases, leaving 11 bases between the germline ends. CDR3 in DNA: TGTGCCAGCCGTACGCAGTTCACAGATACGCAGTATTTT. Protein product: CASRTQFTDTQYF.

CDR3 region: CASSKPPKPGGRRELFF. In nucleotides, the CDR3 is TGTGCCAGCAGCAAACCCCCGAAGCCCGGGGGCCGACGGGAGCTGTTTTTT. The chain recombines TRBV21-1 with TRBJ2-2; TRBD1, the table's D call, was not compared with the DNA. TRBV21-1 is a pseudogene. The CDR3 is made up of 17 amino acids.

This clonotype has only a few counts. The V gene is TRBV7-6, the J gene TRBJ1-4, with D possibly matching TRBD1 (6 bases). Germline V gene data show CDR1 as SGHVS and CDR2 as FNYEAQ. This CDR3 region has 15 residues. Trimming pared 6 bases from V and 0 bases from J, leaving 11 bases between. The CDR3 nucleotides are TGTGCCAGCAGTGACGCAGGGGCAACTAATGAAAAACTGTTTTTT. Encoded protein: CASSDAGATNEKLFF.

The rearrangement links TRBV28 to TRBJ1-1; D remains unclear. Germline CDR1 and CDR2: MDHEN and SYDVKM. CDR3 length equals 13 residues. V was trimmed by 2 bases and J by 1 base, leaving 5 bases between them. The CDR3, as DNA: TGTGCCAGCAGTTTAAGTTGGAACACTGAAGCTTTCTTT. It codes for CASSLSWNTEAFF.

The chain carries TRBV12-3 or TRBV12-4 and TRBJ2-7; D ambiguous. V was shortened by 6 bases and J by 2 bases, with 8 bases between the two germline ends. This CDR3 contains 12 residues. CDR3 coding DNA: TGTGCCAGCAGCCCGAATCCCTACGAGCAGTACTTC. Translation gives CASSPNPYEQYF.

This sequence joins TRBV28 and TRBJ2-7; D possibly matches TRBD1 or TRBD2 (7 bases each). Germline V CDR1 and CDR2: MDHEN, SYDVKM. This CDR3 spans 14 amino acids. The ends were cut back, 6 bases at V and 4 bases at J, with 16 bases in the middle. In DNA, the CDR3 is TGTGCCAGCAGCTGGGGAGGGGGCGCGTACGAGCAGTACTTC. This encodes CASSWGGGAYEQYF.

V gene TRBV7-2 combines with J gene TRBJ2-3, with D possibly being TRBD2 (6 bases). Per germline, CDR1 SGHTA and CDR2 FQGNSA. The CDR3 length is 16 residues. Trimming cost V 0 bases and J 4 bases, with 14 bases left between them. The CDR3 here is CASSLASGRRADTQYF. CDR3 in DNA: TGTGCCAGCAGCTTAGCGTCCGGGAGAAGGGCAGATACGCAGTATTTT.

This clonotype was counted a few times. The chain links TRBV4-1 to TRBJ1-5, with 11 bases fitting TRBD1. CDR3 size: 20 residues. J was trimmed by 1 base and V by 4 bases; bases with no gene match: 15. CDR1 MGHRA and CDR2 YSYEKL come from the germline V gene. CDR3 in amino acids: CASSPLPGTGGRGSNQPQHF. DNA for the CDR3: TGCGCCAGCAGCCCCCTCCCGGGGACAGGGGGGCGAGGGAGCAATCAGCCCCAGCATTTT.

This rearrangement joins TRBV15 to TRBJ1-2; D is ambiguous. Germline CDR1 LNHNV, CDR2 YYDKDF (reference sequence). The V gene lost 3 bases and the J gene lost 1 base, with 18 bases spanning the gap. The CDR3 is 17 residues long. CDR3: CATSSPGGARFNYGYTF. In DNA form, the CDR3 reads TGTGCCACCAGCAGCCCCGGCGGCGCCCGATTTAACTATGGCTACACCTTC.

This chain connects TRBV6-5 to TRBJ1-4; 8 bases match TRBD1. This CDR3 contains 16 residues. Germline V gives CDR1 MNHEY, CDR2 SVGAGI. Unmatched junction bases numbered 12, after V lost 5 bases and J lost 7 bases. This chain's CDR3 is CASSPIGTGAGEKLFF. CDR3 nucleotide sequence: TGTGCCAGCAGTCCGATCGGGACAGGAGCAGGTGAAAAACTGTTTTTT.

This clonotype was found a few times. V gene TRBV20-1 combines with J gene TRBJ1-5; no clear D. Germline V gene data show CDR1 as DFQATT and CDR2 as SNEGSKA (reference sequence). V lost 5 bases and J 0 bases, leaving 11 bases between the germline ends. This CDR3 is 14 amino acids long. DNA for the CDR3: TGCAGTGCTCCCACAGCCCTTAGCAATCAGCCCCAGCATTTT. Its translation: CSAPTALSNQPQHF.

This clonotype was counted only a few times. The chain links TRBV6-5 to TRBJ1-5; 7 bases map to TRBD1. Germline CDR1 is MNHEY and CDR2 is SVGAGI. The CDR3 is 14 residues long. V shed 5 bases and J 9 bases; nucleotides not matched to a gene: 10. The CDR3 coding sequence is TGTGCCAGCAGTATGGGACAGTATCAAGCGCCCCAGCATTTT. As protein: CASSMGQYQAPQHF.

This clonotype was detected only a few times. The chain recombines TRBV4-1 with TRBJ2-7; 13 bases map to TRBD2. The CDR3 contains 17 residues. Looked up from germline, CDR1 is MGHRA and CDR2 is YSYEKL. Trimming took 4 bases from V and 4 from J; bases not matched to a gene: 10. The CDR3 DNA reads as TGCGCCAGCAGCCCTACGACGGGACTAGCGGGAACTTACGAGCAGTACTTC. This gives the protein CASSPTTGLAGTYEQYF.

In its sample, this clonotype was seen a few times. A junction end diverges from the germline sequence, so it may reflect a read error. The chain employs TRBV27 and TRBJ2-2; TRBD2 matches 7 bases. The CDR3 runs 17 residues. CDR1 is MNHEY and CDR2 is SMNVEV in the germline V gene (reference sequence). Here the CDR3 DNA reads TGTGCCAGCAGCTTATTGGGGACTAACGCGAACACCGGGGAGCTGTTTTTT. Translation: CASSLLGTNANTGELFF.

In this sample, this clonotype turned up a few times. The chain has TRBV10-3 and TRBJ1-3; no clear D. The CDR3 covers 19 residues. Germline CDR1 is ENHRY and CDR2 is SYGVKD. Trimming shortened V by 3 bases and J by 0 bases, and 21 bases separated the two germline ends. CDR3 in amino acids: CAISDPLKASPNSGNTIYF. CDR3 in DNA: TGTGCCATCAGTGATCCTCTCAAGGCCAGCCCTAACTCTGGAAACACCATATATTTT.

V and J are TRBV7-9 and TRBJ2-1; 10 bases fit TRBD2. V shed 5 bases and J 5 bases; nucleotides not matched to a gene: 6. Germline CDR1 reads SEHNR; CDR2 reads FQNEAQ (reference sequence). The CDR3 is 15 residues long. CDR3 in amino acids: CASSPSGSGNNEQFF. DNA of the CDR3: TGTGCCAGCAGCCCTAGCGGGAGTGGGAACAATGAGCAGTTCTTC. Full variable domain (outside the CDR3, taken from reference TRBV7-9 and TRBJ2-1): DTGVSQNPRHKITKRGQNVTFRCDPISEHNRLYWYRQTLGQGPEFLTYFQNEAQLEKSRLLSDRFSAERPKGSFSTLEIQRTEQGDSAMYLCASSPSGSGNNEQFFGPGTRLTVL.

The J gene is TRBJ1-1, the V gene TRBV18; D possibly corresponds to TRBD1 (6 bases). The V gene lost 4 bases and the J gene lost 4 bases, with 13 bases spanning the gap. The CDR3 has 14 residues. Germline V CDR1 and CDR2: KGHSH, LQKENI. The CDR3 protein is CASSQARGGTEAFF. DNA for the CDR3: TGTGCCAGCTCACAGGCCAGGGGTGGCACTGAAGCTTTCTTT. Filled out from reference TRBV18 and TRBJ1-1, the complete variable domain reads NAGVMQNPRHLVRRRGQEARLRCSPMKGHSHVYWYRQLPEEGLKFMVYLQKENIIDESGMPKERFSAEFPKEGPSILRIQQVVRGDSAAYFCASSQARGGTEAFFGQGTRLTVV.

In its sample, this clonotype was seen a few times. The chain has TRBV6-2 or TRBV6-3 and TRBJ2-7, with 7 nucleotides matching TRBD1. Trimming took 6 bases from V and 6 from J; bases not matched to a gene: 11. This CDR3 spans 14 amino acids. CDR1 MNHEY and CDR2 SVGEGT come from the germline V gene. The CDR3 DNA is TGTGCCAGCAGCACCCGACAGGGCGCCGGCGAGCAGTACTTC. As protein: CASSTRQGAGEQYF.

The chain employs TRBV28 and TRBJ2-2; D possibly corresponds to TRBD1 (7 bases). Trimming shortened V by 6 bases and J by 5 bases, and 16 bases separated the two germline ends. Germline V gene lookup returns CDR1 MDHEN and CDR2 SYDVKM. CDR3 length equals 15 residues. The CDR3 coding sequence is TGTGCCAGCAGGGGACAGCCCCGGGGGACCGGGGAGCTGTTTTTT. It specifies CASRGQPRGTGELFF.

This clonotype is a singleton in its sample. The rearrangement uses TRBV12-3 or TRBV12-4 and TRBJ1-2; TRBD1 is a possible D gene (5 bases). V lost 0 bases and J lost 2, with 7 bases in between. This CDR3 region has 14 residues. In DNA form, the CDR3 reads TGTGCCAGCAGTTTAGCGAGGGGCAACTATGGCTACACCTTC. This translates into CASSLARGNYGYTF.

This clonotype has ten or more counts. The rearrangement links TRBV7-6 to TRBJ2-1; D uncertain. The CDR3 contains 12 residues. Looked up from germline, CDR1 is SGHVS and CDR2 is FNYEAQ. Trimming cost V 5 bases and J 4 bases, with 6 bases left between them. The CDR3 protein is CASSADYNEQFF. The CDR3 nucleotides are TGTGCCAGCAGCGCTGATTACAATGAGCAGTTCTTC.

This clonotype occurred a few times. This chain connects TRBV6-6 to TRBJ2-2; 7 bases align to TRBD1. The V gene end was trimmed by 0 bases and the J gene end by 2 bases; junction bases not matched to a gene: 3. The CDR3 sequence is 16 residues long. In germline, CDR1 is MNHNY, CDR2 SVGAGI (reference sequence). CDR3 in DNA: TGTGCCAGCAGTTACTCGGGACAGCTTAACACCGGGGAGCTGTTTTTT. Translated: CASSYSGQLNTGELFF.

The rearrangement joins TRBV20-1 to TRBJ2-7; the match to TRBD2 covers 9 bases. The CDR3 loop spans 15 amino acids. The germline V gene has CDR1 DFQATT and CDR2 SNEGSKA (reference sequence). The V and J ends lost 5 bases and 4 bases, in that order; junction bases with no gene match: 12. This CDR3 is CSAGPRGREGYEQYF. The CDR3 bases are TGCAGTGCTGGCCCACGGGGGCGGGAGGGTTACGAGCAGTACTTC.

This chain uses TRBV9 with TRBJ2-1; D might be TRBD1 (6 bases). From germline, CDR1 is SGDLS and CDR2 YYNGEE. V lost 5 bases, J lost 4 bases, and 16 bases lay in between. The CDR3 is 15 residues long. CDR3 protein: CASSLGGTGYNEQFF. Written as DNA, the CDR3 is TGTGCCAGCAGTTTAGGCGGAACAGGGTACAATGAGCAGTTCTTC.

This clonotype has a handful of counts. The rearrangement joins TRBV11-1 to TRBJ2-5; 13 positions match TRBD2. Trimming at V came to 5 bases and at J to 5 bases, leaving 14 bases not matched to a gene. The CDR3 is 18 amino acids. Per germline, CDR1 SGHAT and CDR2 FQDESV (reference sequence). CDR3 region: CASSGAGAGLAGAETQYF. The CDR3 DNA reads as TGTGCCAGCAGCGGCGCGGGGGCCGGACTAGCGGGAGCGGAGACCCAGTACTTC.

This clonotype was counted between two and nine times. V gene TRBV7-2 combines with J gene TRBJ1-2; a possible D gene is TRBD1 (5 bases). The CDR3 has 15 amino acids. Per the germline V gene, CDR1 is SGHTA and CDR2 is FQGNSA. With 5 bases removed from V and 3 bases from J, the gap between germline ends came to 16 bases. The CDR3 is CASSPSRVMDYGYTF. The CDR3 region has the DNA TGTGCCAGCAGCCCAAGCAGGGTTATGGACTATGGCTACACCTTC.

The chain uses TRBV7-9 and TRBJ1-3; D call uncertain. Between the trimmed V and J ends, which lost 3 bases and 0 bases, there was a span of 6 bases. Germline values: CDR1 SEHNR, CDR2 FQNEAQ (reference sequence). There are 14 residues in the CDR3. CDR3 DNA: TGTGCCAGCAGCTTGGTAGACTCTGGAAACACCATATATTTT. Encoded protein: CASSLVDSGNTIYF.

This sequence joins TRBV12-3 or TRBV12-4 and TRBJ2-7; 8 bases match TRBD2. This CDR3 comprises 14 residues. V dropped 3 bases and J dropped 0; count of bases not matched to a gene: 1. DNA of the CDR3: TGTGCCAGCAGTTTGCGGGAGGCCTCCTACGAGCAGTACTTC. This gives the protein CASSLREASYEQYF.

The chain is built from TRBV7-2 and TRBJ1-6; 9 bases match TRBD1. Germline CDR1 and CDR2: SGHTA and FQGNSA. This CDR3 contains 15 residues. Losses at the gene ends were 5 bases for V and 6 bases for J; bases not matched to a gene: 5. The CDR3 spells CASSPRTGANSPLHF. The DNA for the CDR3 is TGTGCCAGCAGCCCACGGACAGGGGCTAATTCACCCCTCCACTTT.

This clonotype was detected a few times. As DNA, the CDR3 is TGCAGCGTTGTAGGGTCGGGACAGGGGCTTGGCGAGCAGTACTTC. This sequence encodes CSVVGSGQGLGEQYF. The genes are TRBV29-1 and TRBJ2-7; 10 nucleotides agree with TRBD1. V lost 4 bases, J lost 6 bases, and 12 bases stayed unmatched. CDR1 and CDR2 (germline): SQVTM, ANQGSEA. CDR3 length: 15 amino acids.